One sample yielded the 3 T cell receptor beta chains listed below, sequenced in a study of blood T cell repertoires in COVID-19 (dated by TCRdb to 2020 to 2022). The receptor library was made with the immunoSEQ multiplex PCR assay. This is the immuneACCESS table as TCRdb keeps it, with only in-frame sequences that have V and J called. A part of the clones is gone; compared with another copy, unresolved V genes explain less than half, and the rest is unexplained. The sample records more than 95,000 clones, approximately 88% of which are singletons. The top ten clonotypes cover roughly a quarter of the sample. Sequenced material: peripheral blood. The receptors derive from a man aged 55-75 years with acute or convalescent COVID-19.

The DNA for the CDR3 is TGTGCCTGGACAAGGGGGATGGACACTGAAGCTTTCTTT. It specifies CAWTRGMDTEAFF. The chain links TRBV30 to TRBJ1-1; D might be TRBD1 (6 bases). Looked up from germline, CDR1 is GTSNPN and CDR2 is SVGIG (reference sequence). Deletions cut 4 bases from V and 3 bases from J, with 12 bases between. The length of the CDR3 is 13 residues.

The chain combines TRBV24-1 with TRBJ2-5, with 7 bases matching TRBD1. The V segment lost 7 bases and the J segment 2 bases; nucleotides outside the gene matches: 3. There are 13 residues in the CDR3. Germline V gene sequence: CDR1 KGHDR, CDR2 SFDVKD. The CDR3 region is CATSQGQQETQYF. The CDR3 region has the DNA TGTGCCACCAGCCAGGGACAGCAAGAGACCCAGTACTTC.

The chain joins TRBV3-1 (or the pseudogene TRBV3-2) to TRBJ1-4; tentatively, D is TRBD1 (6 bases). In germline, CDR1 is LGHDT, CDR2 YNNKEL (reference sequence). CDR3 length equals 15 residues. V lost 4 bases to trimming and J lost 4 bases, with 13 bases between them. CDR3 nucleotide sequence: TGTGCCAGCAGCCCCTTAGGGGGGGGTAATGAAAAACTGTTTTTT. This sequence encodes CASSPLGGGNEKLFF.